The 14 T cell receptor beta chains given below trace back to one sample, sequenced in a study of T cells after yellow fever vaccination. TCRdb re-analysed the 5' RACE reads in MiXCR, keeping a single row per CDR3 protein. The profile covers under 500,000 distinct CDR3 sequences, with 18% appearing a single time and over 15% taken by the ten largest. The sequenced sample was PBMCs, obtained before the yellow fever booster vaccination. All receptors come from a man aged 18 to 29 who received the YFV17D yellow fever vaccine.

This clonotype was found a few times. The chain links TRBV4-3 to TRBJ2-3; maybe TRBD2 (6 bases). The CDR3 has 17 amino acids. Germline V gives CDR1 LGHNA, CDR2 YSLEER. V was trimmed by 0 bases and J by 0 bases, leaving 13 bases between them. CDR3 residues: CASSQDSIAESTDTQYF. The CDR3 nucleotides read TGCGCCAGCAGCCAAGATAGTATAGCGGAGAGCACAGATACGCAGTATTTT.

The rearrangement links TRBV20-1 to TRBJ2-3, with TRBD1 matching over 8 bases. The CDR3 is 14 residues long. The germline gives CDR1 DFQATT, CDR2 SNEGSKA (reference sequence). V shed 5 bases and J 4 bases; nucleotides not matched to a gene: 8. The CDR3 spells CSAVVGQGADTQYF. As DNA, the CDR3 is TGCAGTGCTGTGGTAGGACAGGGAGCAGATACGCAGTATTTT.

This clonotype was seen only a few times. This chain joins TRBV29-1 and TRBJ2-1, with 8 bases identical to TRBD2. Germline trimming cut 4 bases from V and 7 bases from J; bases unmatched to any gene: 9. The CDR3 has 14 residues. Germline loops: CDR1 SQVTM, CDR2 ANQGSEA. CDR3 in amino acids: CSVVRGATFNEQFF. The CDR3 DNA follows: TGCAGCGTTGTGCGGGGGGCAACTTTTAATGAGCAGTTCTTC.

The gene calls are TRBV24-1 and TRBJ2-3; 10 nucleotides agree with TRBD1. From germline, CDR1 is KGHDR and CDR2 SFDVKD. With V trimmed by 5 bases and J by 0 bases, 4 bases remained unmatched. The CDR3 contains 16 residues. The CDR3 region has the DNA TGTGCCACCAGTGGGACGGGACAGGGGAGCACAGATACGCAGTATTTT. Protein product: CATSGTGQGSTDTQYF.

This clonotype was counted between two and nine times. V gene TRBV29-1 combines with J gene TRBJ2-7; 9 bases line up with TRBD1. Looked up from germline, CDR1 is SQVTM and CDR2 is ANQGSEA. CDR3 length: 12 amino acids. V trimming: 4 bases; J trimming: 2 bases; junction bases outside the gene matches: 0. CDR3 amino acids: CSVGDRAYEQYF. The CDR3 bases are TGCAGCGTTGGGGACAGGGCCTACGAGCAGTACTTC.

This clonotype was counted a few times. The chain employs TRBV7-9 and TRBJ2-3; 8 bases line up with TRBD2. The CDR3 is made up of 15 amino acids. Unmatched junction bases numbered 7, after V lost 3 bases and J lost 5 bases. Germline loops: CDR1 SEHNR, CDR2 FQNEAQ (reference sequence). CDR3 protein: CASSFSGGALDTQYF. CDR3 nucleotide sequence: TGTGCCAGCAGCTTTTCCGGGGGGGCCTTAGATACGCAGTATTTT.

There are a few counts of this clonotype. The chain carries TRBV27 and TRBJ2-3, with 14 bases matching TRBD2. V was clipped by 5 bases and J by 3 bases; unmatched bases: 4. CDR3 length equals 16 residues. Per the germline V gene, CDR1 is MNHEY and CDR2 is SMNVEV (reference sequence). The CDR3 DNA is TGTGCCAGCAGTGGGACTAGCGGGGGCCTTACAGATACGCAGTATTTT. It specifies CASSGTSGGLTDTQYF.

The J gene is TRBJ2-7, the V gene TRBV5-1; 10 bases match TRBD1. The junction had 4 bases not matched to a gene; V was cut back by 4 bases and J by 3 bases. Per germline, CDR1 SGHRS and CDR2 YFSETQ. This CDR3 is built from 14 residues. The DNA for the CDR3 is TGCGCCAGCAGCAACCGGGACAGGGGCTACGAGCAGTACTTC. Translation: CASSNRDRGYEQYF. Based on the CDR3 plus reference TRBV5-1 and TRBJ2-7, the full variable domain is KAGVTQTPRYLIKTRGQQVTLSCSPISGHRSVSWYQQTPGQGLQFLFEYFSETQRNKGNFPGRFSGRQFSNSRSEMNVSTLELGDSALYLCASSNRDRGYEQYFGPGTRLTVT.

A few counts support this clonotype. The chain joins TRBV27 to TRBJ2-1; no clear D. The CDR3 runs to 13 residues. Germline CDR1 reads MNHEY; CDR2 reads SMNVEV (reference sequence). Trimming took 3 bases from V and 4 from J, leaving 7 bases between them. The CDR3 DNA reads TGTGCCAGCAGTTTTAGCCAGTACAATGAGCAGTTCTTC. Its translation: CASSFSQYNEQFF.

The sample holds a few counts of this clonotype. The V call is TRBV4-3, the J call TRBJ2-1, with TRBD2 matching 13 bases. The germline V gene encodes CDR1 LGHNA and CDR2 YSLEER. The V segment lost 4 bases and the J segment 5 bases; nucleotides outside the gene matches: 11. The CDR3 spans 18 residues. The CDR3 is CASSPKPGLAGFDNEQFF. In DNA, the CDR3 is TGCGCCAGCAGCCCAAAGCCGGGACTAGCGGGGTTCGACAATGAGCAGTTCTTC.

This clonotype was counted a few times. CDR3 nucleotide sequence: TGTGCCAGCAGTGACTCCGGGACTAGCGGGGGGGCCATCAATGAGCAGTTCTTC. Amino acid sequence: CASSDSGTSGGAINEQFF. This sequence joins TRBV6-4 and TRBJ2-1; TRBD2 agrees at 16 bases. Trimming took 0 bases from V and 6 from J; bases not matched to a gene: 5. This CDR3 has 18 residues. CDR1 MRHNA and CDR2 SNTAGT come from the germline V gene.

The V and J genes are TRBV30 and TRBJ2-7; the D is unclear. V gave up 0 bases and J gave up 3 bases, with 12 bases separating them. Looked up from germline, CDR1 is GTSNPN and CDR2 is SVGIG (reference sequence). The CDR3 spans 14 residues. In nucleotides, the CDR3 is TGTGCCTGGAGTGTTGAAAGGGCCATCTACGAGCAGTACTTC. It specifies CAWSVERAIYEQYF.

The chain joins TRBV20-1 to TRBJ1-1, with 8 bases that match TRBD1. The V gene's germline CDR1 is DFQATT and CDR2 SNEGSKA (reference sequence). V shed 6 bases, J shed 8 bases, and the junction held 5 bases outside the gene matches. The CDR3 has 11 residues. CDR3 DNA sequence: TGCAGTGCCCGACAGGGGTGGGAAGCTTTCTTT. Residues: CSARQGWEAFF.

The chain is built from TRBV6-2 or TRBV6-3 and TRBJ2-7; the match to TRBD1 covers 7 bases. Per the germline V gene, CDR1 is MNHEY and CDR2 is SVGEGT. The CDR3 spans 12 residues. J was trimmed by 5 bases and V by 6 bases; bases with no gene match: 4. CDR3 DNA: TGTGCCAGCAGAGACAGGGCCGACGAGCAGTACGTC. It is translated as CASRDRADEQYV.